This T cell receptor beta chain was captured in a study of blood T cell repertoires in COVID-19. Study-level background: There were acute and convalescent COVID-19 samples, and they came from the United States, Italy and Spain.

V was shortened by 4 bases and J by 2 bases, with 6 bases between the two germline ends. In germline, CDR1 is SGHTA, CDR2 FQGTGA. CDR3 length: 12 amino acids. As processed by the authors: Quantification of nucleated cells was approximated via reference gene primer amplification. Produced via immunoSEQ multiplex PCR; TCRdb's table is partial and in-frame only. The V and J calls and clone size come from that table; D and trimming were worked out from the DNA. Here the sample spans some 70,000 clones, 65% to 85% being singletons. Sequencing was carried out using peripheral blood. This TCR was sampled from a woman aged 45-65 years with acute or convalescent COVID-19. This chain joins TRBV7-3 and TRBJ2-7; D is ambiguous. The CDR3 DNA is TGTGCCAGCAGCTCCAGTGCCTACGAGCAGTACTTC. This translates into CASSSSAYEQYF.